The rows below give T cell receptor beta chains drawn from one sample of a study of CD4 T cells in relation to SARS-CoV-2 and coronaviruses. Assay used: immunoSEQ multiplex PCR; TCRdb lists only in-frame clones, some missing. The sample lists about 60,000 clones; approximately 94% were seen once. The sample comprised naive CD4+ T cells from PBMCs. All receptors come from a human donor in good health. Each CDR3 is given with its conserved first and last residue. D genes are given only for firm matches. A row's size may be missing; if present it is once, few, many or a size class.

j_call,v_call,d_call,clone_size,cdr3_nt,cdr3_aa
TRBJ2-7,TRBV6-5,TRBD1,-,TGTGCCAGCAGTACTCGGACAGGGGGGTACGAGCAGTACTTC,CASSTRTGGYEQYF
TRBJ1-1,TRBV28,-,-,TGTGCCAGCAGTTTACGCGGCACTGAAGCTTTCTTT,CASSLRGTEAFF
TRBJ2-1,TRBV29-1,-,-,TGCAGCGTTGCTTTTTTGGGGGATGAGCAGTTCTTC,CSVAFLGDEQFF
TRBJ2-7,TRBV11-2,TRBD1,-,TGTGCCAGCAGCTCACACCGCAGGACAGGGGGCTCCTACGAGCAGTACTTC,CASSSHRRTGGSYEQYF
TRBJ1-5,TRBV2,TRBD1,-,TGTGCCAGCAGTCGACAGGGAAGGGGGTTTAGCAATCAGCCCCAGCATTTT,CASSRQGRGFSNQPQHF
TRBJ1-3,TRBV30,-,-,TGTGCCTGGAGCGAAAACAGGGTGCTCGGAAACACCATATATTTT,CAWSENRVLGNTIYF
TRBJ2-3,TRBV2,-,-,TGTGCCAGCAAAGGGGGGCTTCATAGCACAGATACGCAGTATTTT,CASKGGLHSTDTQYF
TRBJ2-3,TRBV6-5,TRBD2,-,TGTGCCAGCAGTTACTCCGGGACTAGCGTAGATACGCAGTATTTT,CASSYSGTSVDTQYF
TRBJ1-4,TRBV5-6,-,-,TGTGCCAGCAGCTTGTATTCTCTTGAAGAAAAACTGTTTTTT,CASSLYSLEEKLFF
TRBJ1-4,TRBV7-9,-,once,TGTGCCAGCAGCTTGGGGTCCCCCCGGCGAGGGTTGATAAATGAAAAACTGTTTTTT,CASSLGSPRRGLINEKLFF
TRBJ1-3,TRBV15,TRBD1,-,TGTGCCACCAGCAGAGAAGGGACAGGCTCTGGAAACACCATATATTTT,CATSREGTGSGNTIYF
TRBJ2-5,TRBV24-1,-,once,TGTGCCACCAGTGGCAGGGGAGCGTACCAAGAGACCCAGTACTTC,CATSGRGAYQETQYF
TRBJ1-5,TRBV5-1,TRBD1,-,TGCGCCAGCAGCTTGGTAGGGGGCGGTCAGCCCCAGCATTTT,CASSLVGGGQPQHF
TRBJ1-5,TRBV5-6,TRBD1,-,TGTGCCAGCAGCCTGTACGGAGGGACAGGGGGAGGCAATCAGCCCCAGCATTTT,CASSLYGGTGGGNQPQHF
TRBJ2-5,TRBV29-1,-,-,TGCAGCGCCATGGTCGGGGCACCAGAGACCCAGTACTTC,CSAMVGAPETQYF
TRBJ2-1,TRBV21-1,-,-,TGTGCCAGCAGCAAAGAAATCCCTAGCGGGAGCCCGGAAAATGAGCAGTTCTTC,CASSKEIPSGSPENEQFF
TRBJ2-2,TRBV14,-,-,TGTGCCAGCAGCCATAACACCGGGGAGCTGTTTTTT,CASSHNTGELFF
TRBJ2-7,TRBV28,-,-,TGTGCCAGCAGCCCTACTAGCTGGCGACGGGCCGAGCAGTACTTC,CASSPTSWRRAEQYF
TRBJ2-7,TRBV6-4,-,-,TGTGCCAGCAGTGACCATTGGACCCGGAGGAGCAACGAGCAGTACTTC,CASSDHWTRRSNEQYF
TRBJ2-1,TRBV7-3,TRBD2,-,TGTGCCAGCAGCTCCGCTAGCGGGAAAAATGAGCAGTTCTTC,CASSSASGKNEQFF
TRBJ1-5,TRBV30,-,-,TGTGCCTGGAGTTGGGAGAGGGGGCAGCCCCAGCATTTT,CAWSWERGQPQHF
TRBJ1-2,TRBV27,TRBD1,-,TGTGCCAGCGCCCTACACCGGACAGGCCTCTACTATAACTATGGCTACACCTTC,CASALHRTGLYYNYGYTF
TRBJ1-2,TRBV5-4,TRBD1,-,TGTGCCAGCAGCTTGGCCGGGTATGTGACAGGGAATGGCTACACCTTC,CASSLAGYVTGNGYTF
TRBJ2-1,TRBV19,TRBD2,-,TGTGCCAGTCCGGGACTAGCGGGACCAGACTCCTACAATGAGCAGTTCTTC,CASPGLAGPDSYNEQFF
TRBJ2-1,TRBV27,TRBD2,-,TGTGCCAGCAGTTCTAAAAGGCATCCGGGACTAGTAGTCTCCAATGAGCAGTTCTTC,CASSSKRHPGLVVSNEQFF
TRBJ1-5,TRBV5-8,-,-,TGTGCCAGCAGCTTTGCGGGGGCAAGCAATCAGCCCCAGCATTTT,CASSFAGASNQPQHF
TRBJ2-1,TRBV2,TRBD2,-,TGTGCCAGCAGTGAAAAAGGGATGGGGCTAGCGGGAGATATTGAGCAGTTCTTC,CASSEKGMGLAGDIEQFF
TRBJ2-7,TRBV28,TRBD2,-,TGTGCCAGCACCCGGGGAGGGTCCACCTACGAGCAGTACTTC,CASTRGGSTYEQYF
TRBJ2-5,TRBV19,TRBD2,once,TGTGCCAGTAGTATTGCGTCTAGCGGGAAAGAGACCCAGTACTTC,CASSIASSGKETQYF
TRBJ2-5,TRBV7-9,TRBD2,-,TGTGCCAGCAGCATTGGACTAGCGGGAGGGCCGGGGCAAGAGACCCAGTACTTC,CASSIGLAGGPGQETQYF
TRBJ2-5,TRBV12-2,-,-,TGTGCAAGTCGCTTAGGGTACACGAGTGAAGAGACCCAGTACTTC,CASRLGYTSEETQYF
TRBJ2-2,TRBV5-8,TRBD2,-,TGTGCCAGCAGCTCTGGGACTAGTCAGCACACCGGGGAGCTGTTTTTT,CASSSGTSQHTGELFF
TRBJ2-7,TRBV27,TRBD2,-,TGTGCCAGCAGGCCGACTAGCAGCTACGAGCAGTACTTC,CASRPTSSYEQYF
TRBJ2-3,TRBV10-3,TRBD2,-,TGTGCCATCAGCGGGGGGTACACAGATACGCAGTATTTT,CAISGGYTDTQYF
TRBJ1-5,TRBV28,-,-,TGTGCCAGCAGTACGGCCGGTGACAATCAGCCCCAGCATTTT,CASSTAGDNQPQHF
TRBJ2-3,TRBV4-1,-,-,TGCGCCAGCAGCCAAGTTAGTGCAAATACAGATACGCAGTATTTT,CASSQVSANTDTQYF
TRBJ2-1,TRBV14,TRBD2,-,TGTGCCAGCAGCCTAGGACTAGCGGGATCTCGGCAGTTCTTC,CASSLGLAGSRQFF
TRBJ2-2,TRBV7-9,-,-,TGTGCCAGCAGCAAAACCGGGACCCCGGCGGTCGGGGAGCTGTTTTTT,CASSKTGTPAVGELFF
TRBJ1-2,TRBV28,-,-,TGTGCCAGCAGTCCCGGGGTGGGCTATGGCTACACCTTC,CASSPGVGYGYTF
TRBJ2-5,TRBV28,-,-,TGTGCCAGCAGGGCTAGGGAGACCCAGTACTTC,CASRARETQYF
TRBJ1-4,TRBV5-1,-,-,TGCGCCAGCAGCTTGGCGGGTTATGATGAAAAACTGTTTTTT,CASSLAGYDEKLFF
TRBJ1-1,TRBV28,-,once,TGTGCCAGCAGTCGACAGCCGAACACTGAAGCTTTCTTT,CASSRQPNTEAFF